The source of this T cell receptor beta chain is a study of PD-1 blockade in classical Hodgkin lymphoma. Turning to this clone: Its specificity is unknown.

Study-level results: No one has yet defined what causes the repertoire differences, which may be disease activity or prior therapy. Newly diagnosed patients were said to have less baseline TCR diversity than healthy donors did.

This CDR3 is built from 14 residues. Per germline, CDR1 SGHVS and CDR2 FNYEAQ. The V gene end was trimmed by 0 bases and the J gene end by 2 bases; junction bases not matched to a gene: 1. Assay used: immunoSEQ multiplex PCR; TCRdb lists only in-frame clones, some missing. Of 20,000 to 25,000 clones detected, approximately 94% appear once; the ten largest clones hold approximately 5%. Time point meaning: newly diagnosed, previously untreated cHL patient sample. Comparison relied on PBMCs that came from newly diagnosed, untreated classical Hodgkin lymphoma. Input material: peripheral blood mononuclear cells (PBMCs). The clonotype originates from a human donor with classical Hodgkin lymphoma. The rearrangement joins TRBV7-6 to TRBJ2-7, with TRBD1 matching 7 bases. CDR3 residues: CASSLADRAYEQYF. The DNA for the CDR3 is TGTGCCAGCAGCTTAGCCGACAGGGCCTACGAGCAGTACTTC.